This paragraph reports one T cell receptor (beta chain). This clonotype was counted between two and nine times. It has no known antigen specificity. Qualities for individual bases were not recorded, and no much larger clone is one base off. The sample originates from a study of T cells after yellow fever vaccination (dated by TCRdb to about 2019). Notes on the research overall: Libraries from fractions with low cell numbers were prepared with the SMART-Seq v4 Ultra Low Input RNA kit. Two healthy male donors, one aged 18 to 30 and one aged 30 to 40 years, were included in the cohort. Blood was drawn at multiple timepoints before and after primary and secondary immunization, with bulk PBMC replicates and cell subsets isolated. To follow T-cell clones before and after primary and booster YFV17D yellow fever vaccination, bulk TCR alpha and beta repertoires were sequenced over time.

From cysteine to phenylalanine, the CDR3 is 17 amino acids long. Kept here is only the CDR3 DNA, which spans 51 bases and is read in frame from base 1. Per the germline V gene (reference sequence), SEHNR is the CDR1 and FQNEAQ is the CDR2. V and J lose 1 base and 2 bases, and a span of 17 bases separates them. Sequenced on an Illumina NovaSeq 6000. TCR cDNA was made using 5'RACE template switching, a step that added a universal primer site and unique molecular identifiers. Priming of cDNA synthesis was performed from both the TCR alpha and TCR beta constant segments. Libraries were amplified in two PCR steps, with sample barcodes and sequencing adapters added in the second step. Sequencing of the libraries was done on either Illumina HiSeq 2500 (2x100 bp) or NovaSeq (2x150 bp). The source study handled its data this way. Demultiplexing of reads and collapsing into UMI consensus sequences were performed with MIGEC, and V(D)J alignment was carried out with MiXCR. Clonotypes responding to the vaccine were identified with edgeR on replicate PBMC samples, with the criteria of FDR below 0.01 and a log2 fold change above 5 up to day 15. Each bulk clonotype was labeled CD4 or CD8 based on which sequenced repertoire, CD4 or CD8, contained the clonotype at higher abundance. TCRdb itself trimmed the public reads at Q25 with fastp, ran MiXCR and retained productive beta chains. Merged by CDR3 protein, the rows form single entries marked with the most common genes and DNA. V and J calls and clone size were set by TCRdb, not the authors. The sample profile shows 250,000 to 400,000 distinct CDR3 sequences; roughly 4% of them were found once. The biggest ten clones account for 20% to 25% of the sample.

Results the study describes overall, beyond this receptor: Only a couple of donors were included in the study, so the extent to which the findings can be generalized is limited. Because abundant contaminating clonotypes from the bulk population could be contained in FACS-sorted repertoires, computational filtering was required. Compared with the primary T-cell response, the secondary T-cell response was faster but weaker, reaching its peak on day 5 rather than on day 15. After the booster, most clones that had expanded after primary vaccination were detected again (approximately 97% of CD4 and roughly 86% of CD8), suggesting broad maintenance of memory. A small fraction of clonotypes showed up in both the CD4 and CD8 compartments, probably as a result of convergent recombination.

The sample's treatment or condition label is to be understood as: live attenuated yellow fever vaccine strain. Two biological replicates of bulk PBMCs were collected at each blood-draw timepoint. PBMCs were isolated from peripheral blood using a standard Ficoll-Paque protocol. TriZol was used to extract RNA from bulk PBMCs, from CD4 and CD8 fractions, and from dextramer-positive and dextramer-negative fractions. The chain uses TRBV7-9 and TRBJ1-1; the D segment could be TRBD1, given 5 matching bases. The sequence was obtained from a man younger than 35 who received the YFV17D yellow fever vaccine. The sequenced sample was PBMCs, obtained 5 days after the yellow fever booster vaccination. The CDR3 here reads CASSLGRDGTDNTEAFF. The nucleotides read TGTGCCAGCAGCTTAGGGCGAGACGGGACGGATAACACTGAAGCTTTCTTT. Where the CDR3 stops, the reference TRBV7-9 and TRBJ1-1 genes take over; the full variable domain is DTGVSQNPRHKITKRGQNVTFRCDPISEHNRLYWYRQTLGQGPEFLTYFQNEAQLEKSRLLSDRFSAERPKGSFSTLEIQRTEQGDSAMYLCASSLGRDGTDNTEAFFGQGTRLTVV.